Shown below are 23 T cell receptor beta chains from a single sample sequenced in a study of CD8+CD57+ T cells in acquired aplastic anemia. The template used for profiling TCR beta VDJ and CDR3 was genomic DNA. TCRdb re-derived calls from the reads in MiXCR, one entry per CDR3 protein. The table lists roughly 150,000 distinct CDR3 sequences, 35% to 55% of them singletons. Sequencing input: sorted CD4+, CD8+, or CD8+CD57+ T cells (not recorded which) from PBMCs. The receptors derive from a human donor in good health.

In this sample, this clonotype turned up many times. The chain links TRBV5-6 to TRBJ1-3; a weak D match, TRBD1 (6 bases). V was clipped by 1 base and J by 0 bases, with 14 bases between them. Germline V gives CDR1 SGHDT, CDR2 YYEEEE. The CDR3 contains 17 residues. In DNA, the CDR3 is TGTGCCAGCAGCTTGTCACACGGGACAACCTCTGGAAACACCATATATTTT. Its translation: CASSLSHGTTSGNTIYF.

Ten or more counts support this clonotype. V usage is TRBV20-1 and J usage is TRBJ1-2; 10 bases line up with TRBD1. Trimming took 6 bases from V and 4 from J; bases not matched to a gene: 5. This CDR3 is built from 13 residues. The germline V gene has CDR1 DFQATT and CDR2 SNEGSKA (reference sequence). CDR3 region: CSAGDRGFYGYTF. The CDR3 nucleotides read TGCAGTGCGGGGGACAGGGGCTTCTATGGCTACACCTTC.

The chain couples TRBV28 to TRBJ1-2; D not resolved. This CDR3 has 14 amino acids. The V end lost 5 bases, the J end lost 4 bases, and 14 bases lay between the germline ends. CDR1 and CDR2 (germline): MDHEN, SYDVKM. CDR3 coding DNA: TGTGCCAGCAGTCTTCGTCAGTTTAGCTATGGCTACACCTTC. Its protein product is CASSLRQFSYGYTF.

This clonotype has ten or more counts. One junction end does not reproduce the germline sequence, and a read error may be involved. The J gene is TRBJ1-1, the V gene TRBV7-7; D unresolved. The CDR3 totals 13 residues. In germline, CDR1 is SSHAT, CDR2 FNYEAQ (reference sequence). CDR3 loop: CASSPLVEGKAFF. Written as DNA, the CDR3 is TGTGCTAGCAGCCCCCTGGTGGAAGGTAAAGCTTTCTTT.

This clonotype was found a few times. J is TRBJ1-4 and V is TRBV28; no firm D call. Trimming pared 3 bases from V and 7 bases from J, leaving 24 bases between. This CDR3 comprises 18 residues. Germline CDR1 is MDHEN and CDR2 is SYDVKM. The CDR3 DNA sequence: TGTGCCAGCAGTTTGTCCACAGATTTCACGGGAATCGCTGAAAAACTGTTTTTT. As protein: CASSLSTDFTGIAEKLFF.

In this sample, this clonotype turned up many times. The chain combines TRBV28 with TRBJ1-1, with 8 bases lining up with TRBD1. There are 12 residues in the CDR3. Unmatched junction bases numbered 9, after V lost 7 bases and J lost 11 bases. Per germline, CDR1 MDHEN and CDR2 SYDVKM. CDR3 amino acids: CASTRGQGEAFF. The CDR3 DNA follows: TGTGCCAGCACCCGTGGACAGGGAGAGGCTTTCTTT.

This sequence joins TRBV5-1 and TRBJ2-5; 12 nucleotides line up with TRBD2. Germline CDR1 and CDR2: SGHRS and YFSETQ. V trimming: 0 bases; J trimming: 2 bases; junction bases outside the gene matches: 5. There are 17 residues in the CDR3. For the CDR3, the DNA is TGCGCCAGCAGCTTGGGTAGCCTAGCGGGAGGGCAAGAGACCCAGTACTTC. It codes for CASSLGSLAGGQETQYF.

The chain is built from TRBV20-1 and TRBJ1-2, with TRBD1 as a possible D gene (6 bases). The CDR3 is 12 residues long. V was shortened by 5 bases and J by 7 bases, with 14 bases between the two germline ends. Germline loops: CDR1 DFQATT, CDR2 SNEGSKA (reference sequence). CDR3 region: CSAVEGVGGYTF. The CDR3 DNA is TGCAGTGCTGTGGAGGGGGTGGGTGGCTACACCTTC.

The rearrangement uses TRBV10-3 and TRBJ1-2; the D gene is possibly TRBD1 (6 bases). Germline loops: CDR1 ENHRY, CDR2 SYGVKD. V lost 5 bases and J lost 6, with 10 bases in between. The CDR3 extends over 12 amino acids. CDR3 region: CAISSPGDGYTF. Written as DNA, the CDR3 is TGTGCCATCAGTTCACCAGGGGATGGCTACACCTTC.

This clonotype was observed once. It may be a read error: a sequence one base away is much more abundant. CDR3 amino acids: CARGQGRNSGELFF. CDR3 DNA: TGTGCCAGGGGACAGGGAAGGAACTCCGGGGAGCTGTTTTTT. V gene TRBV7-3 combines with J gene TRBJ2-2, with 9 nucleotides matching TRBD1. CDR1 is SGHTA, CDR2 FQGTGA, per germline. CDR3 length: 14 residues. The complete variable domain, with remaining parts taken from reference TRBV7-3 and TRBJ2-2, reads GAGVSQTPSNKVTEKGKYVELRCDPISGHTALYWYRQSLGQGPEFLIYFQGTGAADDSGLPNDRFFAVRPEGSVSTLKIQRTERGDSAVYLCARGQGRNSGELFFGEGSRLTVL.

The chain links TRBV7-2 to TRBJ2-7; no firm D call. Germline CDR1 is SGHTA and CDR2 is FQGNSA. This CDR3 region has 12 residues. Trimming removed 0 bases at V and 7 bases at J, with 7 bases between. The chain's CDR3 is CASSLAYREQYF. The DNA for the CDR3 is TGTGCCAGCAGCTTAGCCTATCGGGAGCAGTACTTC.

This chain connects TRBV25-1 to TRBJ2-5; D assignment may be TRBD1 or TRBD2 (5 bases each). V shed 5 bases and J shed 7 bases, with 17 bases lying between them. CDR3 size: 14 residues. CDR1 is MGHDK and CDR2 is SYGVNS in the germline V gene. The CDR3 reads CASSQPQGEGTQYF. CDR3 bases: TGTGCCAGCAGTCAGCCCCAGGGCGAGGGGACCCAGTACTTC.

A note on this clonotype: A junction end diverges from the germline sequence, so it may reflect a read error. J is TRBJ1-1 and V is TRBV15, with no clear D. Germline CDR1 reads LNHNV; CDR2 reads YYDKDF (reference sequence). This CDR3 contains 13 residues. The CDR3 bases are TGTGCCACCAGCAGAGAGGGTTACGGGAAGGTTTGGTTT. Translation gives CATSREGYGKVWF.

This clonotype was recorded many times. This CDR3 reads CASSSGQTIMNTEAFF. The CDR3 nucleotides read TGTGCCAGCAGTTCGGGACAGACAATCATGAACACTGAAGCTTTCTTT. J is TRBJ1-1 and V is TRBV6-5; 7 bases align to TRBD1. V dropped 4 bases and J dropped 0; count of bases not matched to a gene: 8. Germline-derived CDR1 and CDR2 are MNHEY and SVGAGI. This CDR3 spans 16 amino acids.

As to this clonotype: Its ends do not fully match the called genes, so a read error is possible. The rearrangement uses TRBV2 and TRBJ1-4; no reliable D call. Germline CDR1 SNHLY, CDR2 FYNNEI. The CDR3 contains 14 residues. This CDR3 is CASRSTVINEKLIF. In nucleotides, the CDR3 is TGTGCCAGCAGAAGTACAGTTATTAATGAAAAACTGATTTTT.

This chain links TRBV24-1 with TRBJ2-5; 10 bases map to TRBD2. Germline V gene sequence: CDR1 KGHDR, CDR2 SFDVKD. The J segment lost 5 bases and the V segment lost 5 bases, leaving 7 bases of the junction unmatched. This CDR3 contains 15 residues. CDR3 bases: TGTGCCACCAGTGGCCTAGCGGGAGTTCACGAGACCCAGTACTTC. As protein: CATSGLAGVHETQYF.

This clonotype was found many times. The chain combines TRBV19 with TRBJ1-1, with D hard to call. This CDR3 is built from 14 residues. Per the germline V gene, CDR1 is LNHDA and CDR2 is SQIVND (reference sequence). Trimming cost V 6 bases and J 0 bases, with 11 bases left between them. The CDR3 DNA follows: TGTGCCAGTAGGGTAATAACCATGAACACTGAAGCTTTCTTT. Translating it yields CASRVITMNTEAFF.

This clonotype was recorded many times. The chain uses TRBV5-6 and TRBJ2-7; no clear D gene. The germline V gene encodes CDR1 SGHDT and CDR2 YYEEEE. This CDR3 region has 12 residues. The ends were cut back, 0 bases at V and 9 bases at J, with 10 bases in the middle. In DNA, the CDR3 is TGTGCCAGCAGCTTGGACAACTGGGTGCAGTACTTC. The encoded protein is CASSLDNWVQYF.

The CDR3 DNA is TGTGCCAGCAGTCTCTTTACCTACGAGCAGTACTTC. Residues: CASSLFTYEQYF. V usage is TRBV12-3 or TRBV12-4 and J usage is TRBJ2-7, with D hard to call. V was trimmed by 5 bases and J by 2 bases, leaving 7 bases between them. The CDR3 covers 12 residues.

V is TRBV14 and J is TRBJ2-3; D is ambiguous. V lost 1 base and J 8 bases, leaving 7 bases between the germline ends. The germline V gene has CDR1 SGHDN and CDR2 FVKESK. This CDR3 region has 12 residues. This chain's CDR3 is CASSQAKVTQYF. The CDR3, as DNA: TGTGCCAGCAGCCAAGCAAAGGTTACGCAGTATTTT.

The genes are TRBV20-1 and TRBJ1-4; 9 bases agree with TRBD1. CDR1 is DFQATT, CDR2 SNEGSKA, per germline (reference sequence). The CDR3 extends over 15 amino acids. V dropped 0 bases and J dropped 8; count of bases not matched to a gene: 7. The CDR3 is CSARDGDREREKLFF. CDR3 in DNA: TGCAGTGCTAGAGATGGGGACAGGGAGAGGGAAAAACTGTTTTTT.

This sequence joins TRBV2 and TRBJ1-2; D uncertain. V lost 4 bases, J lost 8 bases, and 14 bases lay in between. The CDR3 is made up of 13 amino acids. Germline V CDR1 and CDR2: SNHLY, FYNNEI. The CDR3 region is CASSVTGLEGYTF. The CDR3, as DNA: TGTGCCAGCAGTGTCACGGGTCTGGAGGGCTACACCTTC. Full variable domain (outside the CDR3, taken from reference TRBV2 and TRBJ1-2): EPEVTQTPSHQVTQMGQEVILRCVPISNHLYFYWYRQILGQKVEFLVSFYNNEISEKSEIFDDQFSVERPDGSNFTLKIRSTKLEDSAMYFCASSVTGLEGYTFGSGTRLTVV.

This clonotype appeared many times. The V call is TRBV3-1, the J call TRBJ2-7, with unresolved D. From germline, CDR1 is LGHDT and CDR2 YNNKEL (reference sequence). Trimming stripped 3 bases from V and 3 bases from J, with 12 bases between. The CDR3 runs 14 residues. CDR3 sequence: CASSQMIDNYEQYF. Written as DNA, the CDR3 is TGTGCCAGCAGCCAGATGATAGACAACTACGAGCAGTACTTC.